This entry describes one T cell receptor beta chain. Unmatched junction bases numbered 8, after V lost 6 bases and J lost 4 bases. The germline CDR1 and CDR2 sequences are SEHNR and FQNEAQ (reference sequence). The length of the CDR3 is 14 residues. This entry is derived from a study of blood T cell repertoires in COVID-19. As originally analysed: Estimation of nucleated cell counts relied on the amplification of reference gene primers. The protocol was immunoSEQ multiplex PCR, while the TCRdb copy is restricted to in-frame clones and leaves out a portion. The V and J calls and clone size come from that table; D and trimming were worked out from the DNA. The sample lists about 400,000 clones, around 84% occurring once.

This clonotype was sampled from a human donor in a cohort sampled during active COVID-19. The sequencing input was peripheral blood. This chain uses TRBV7-9 with TRBJ1-2; 7 bases fit TRBD1. In DNA, the CDR3 is TGTGCCAGCAGTGACTGGGACAGCCTCTATGGCTACACCTTC. Its protein is CASSDWDSLYGYTF.